This T cell receptor beta chain was documented in a study of cytomegalovirus exposure and HLA in healthy donors. Whole-study context: Early release data held 80 million to 100 million unique TCRs from HLA-typed donors. Overall study results and limits: The Asian-associated ancestry cluster reportedly had fewer N-insertions than the approximately 610-donor mean in a later analysis. Later analysis demonstrated an association between a missense DCLRE1C variant and TCR beta V- and J-gene trimming. In a later analysis, parvovirus B19, influenza, CMV and Epstein-Barr virus appeared linked to several top co-occurrence clusters.

It was with 60 Vbeta and 13 Jbeta primers that the PCR ran. Clones were read by immunoSEQ multiplex PCR, and TCRdb kept only the in-frame ones, dropping some. The table shows about 130,000 clones, with 76% occurring only once. With respect to this clone: Its specificity is unknown.

V shed 4 bases, J shed 3 bases, and the junction held 2 bases outside the gene matches. Germline CDR1 MDHEN, CDR2 SYDVKM. The CDR3 is 14 residues long. Source material: PBMCs. The receptor's source is a man aged 40-55 years in good health and CMV-seronegative. The V gene is TRBV28, the J gene TRBJ1-1, with 10 bases matching TRBD1. The CDR3 DNA reads as TGTGCCAGCAGTTCTGGACAGGGGGACACTGAAGCTTTCTTT. Its protein is CASSSGQGDTEAFF.